This entry features one TCR beta chain sequence. Its specificity is unknown. The data are from a study of cytomegalovirus exposure and HLA in healthy donors. General study findings and limits: Most of the TCR beta V segments (in an earlier analysis) were productive either about 87% or about 30% of the time.

The length of the CDR3 is 12 residues. CDR1 is LNHDA, CDR2 SQIVND, per germline (reference sequence). Trimming cost V 9 bases and J 4 bases; bases outside gene matches: 3. Primers for the PCR totalled 60 Vbeta and 13 Jbeta. The table came from immunoSEQ multiplex PCR; TCRdb's copy has only in-frame clones and leaves some out. In the table there are 150,000 to 200,000 clones, approximately 70% of which are singletons. This chain uses TRBV19 with TRBJ2-1; 7 bases are a match to TRBD2. Material for sequencing was PBMCs. The origin of this receptor is a man between 18 and 35 years old in good health and CMV-seropositive. The CDR3 sequence is CASRGEYNEQFF. The CDR3 DNA reads as TGTGCCAGCCGGGGGGAATACAATGAGCAGTTCTTC.